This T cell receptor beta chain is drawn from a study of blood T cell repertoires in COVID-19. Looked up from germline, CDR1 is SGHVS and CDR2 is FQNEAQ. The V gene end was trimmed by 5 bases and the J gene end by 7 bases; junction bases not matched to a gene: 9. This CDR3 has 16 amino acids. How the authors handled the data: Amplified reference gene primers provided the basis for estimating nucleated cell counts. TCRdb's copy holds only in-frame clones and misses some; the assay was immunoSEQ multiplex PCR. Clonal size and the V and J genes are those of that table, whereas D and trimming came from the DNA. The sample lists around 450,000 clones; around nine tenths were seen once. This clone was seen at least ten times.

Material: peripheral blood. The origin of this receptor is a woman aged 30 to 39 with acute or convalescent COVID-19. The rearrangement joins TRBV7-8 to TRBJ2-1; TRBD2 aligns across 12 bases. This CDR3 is CASSPRLAGVVNEQFF. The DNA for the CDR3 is TGTGCCAGCAGCCCTAGACTAGCGGGGGTAGTTAATGAGCAGTTCTTC.